A selection of T cell receptor beta chains follows, all from one sample in a study of technical replicates of blood from a handful of donors. Only in-frame clones appear in the TCRdb table, and some are missing; sequencing was by immunoSEQ multiplex PCR. Of thousands of clones listed, 85% to 90% are singletons. The sequenced sample consisted of PBMCs. The receptors were gathered from a human donor in good health. Both conserved end residues are part of each CDR3. Fields, in order: D gene, clone size, V gene, J gene, CDR3 protein, CDR3 DNA. A D gene is named only where the DNA matches it firmly. A row's size may be missing; if present it is once, few, many or a size class.

>-|-|TRBV7-9|TRBJ2-2
CASSLGVARTGELFF
TGTGCCAGCAGCTTAGGCGTAGCGCGCACCGGGGAGCTGTTTTTT
>-|-|TRBV6-5|TRBJ2-7
CASSLQTGTYEQYF
TGTGCCAGCTCCCTCCAGACTGGCACCTACGAGCAGTACTTC
>-|-|TRBV21-1|TRBJ1-2
CASSKREGRGGGYTF
TGTGCCAGCAGCAAAAGGGAAGGGCGGGGTGGTGGCTACACCTTC
>-|-|TRBV30|TRBJ2-7
CAWSFPPGEQYF
TGTGCCTGGAGTTTCCCTCCGGGCGAGCAGTACTTC
>-|once|TRBV15|TRBJ2-7
CATSIQGGEQYF
TGTGCCACCAGCATCCAGGGAGGCGAGCAGTACTTC
>TRBD1|few|TRBV19|TRBJ2-3
CASGPGQGLDTQYF
TGTGCCAGCGGGCCGGGACAGGGGTTAGATACGCAGTATTTT
>TRBD1|-|TRBV7-2|TRBJ2-7
CASSPTGSRVSYEQYF
TGTGCCAGCAGCCCGACAGGGTCGCGGGTCTCCTACGAGCAGTACTTC
>-|-|TRBV15|TRBJ1-1
CATSTGGIETEAFF
TGTGCCACCAGCACCGGGGGGATAGAAACTGAAGCTTTCTTT
>-|-|TRBV9|TRBJ2-2
CASSFSNTGELFF
TGTGCCAGCAGCTTCTCGAACACCGGGGAGCTGTTTTTT
>-|once|TRBV6-1|TRBJ2-7
CASSLTRGGSEQYF
TGTGCCAGCAGTCTAACTAGGGGGGGCTCCGAGCAGTACTTC
>-|-|TRBV30|TRBJ2-7
CAWSKDRDEQYF
TGTGCCTGGAGTAAGGACAGAGACGAGCAGTACTTC
>TRBD1|-|TRBV7-6|TRBJ1-1
CASSLGTGQGNTEAFF
TGTGCCAGCAGCTTAGGCACAGGACAGGGGAACACTGAAGCTTTCTTT
>-|-|TRBV27|TRBJ2-7
CASSLGSTLYYEQYF
TGTGCCAGCAGTTTAGGTTCCACTCTCTACTACGAGCAGTACTTC
>-|-|TRBV18|TRBJ2-7
CASSPGGKSLDEQYF
TGTGCCAGCTCACCAGGGGGGAAGTCTCTGGACGAGCAGTACTTC
>TRBD1|-|TRBV6-5|TRBJ1-2
CASSYSRQGTNYGYTF
TGTGCCAGCAGTTACTCGAGACAGGGAACTAACTATGGCTACACCTTC
>TRBD1|-|TRBV5-1|TRBJ2-5
CASSQGQGTETQYF
TGCGCCAGCAGCCAGGGACAGGGTACAGAGACCCAGTACTTC
>-|-|TRBV2|TRBJ1-1
CASSDSGTPEAFF
TGTGCCAGCAGTGATTCTGGGACACCTGAAGCTTTCTTT
>TRBD2|-|TRBV11-3|TRBJ2-1
CASSHRGAGAYNEQFF
TGTGCCAGCAGCCACCGTGGGGCGGGAGCCTACAATGAGCAGTTCTTC
>-|-|TRBV28|TRBJ1-2
CASSWGGGLGSNYGYTF
TGTGCCAGCAGTTGGGGGGGAGGTCTCGGTTCCAACTATGGCTACACCTTC
>TRBD2|-|TRBV6-1|TRBJ2-2
CASSEASGSTGELFF
TGTGCCAGCAGTGAAGCTAGCGGGAGCACCGGGGAGCTGTTTTTT
>-|-|TRBV4-1|TRBJ2-1
CASSQDNGGNEQFF
TGCGCCAGCAGCCAAGATAACGGAGGGAATGAGCAGTTCTTC
>-|once|TRBV4-1|TRBJ2-7
CASSLFERVHEQYF
TGCGCCAGCAGCCTCTTCGAGCGGGTCCACGAGCAGTACTTC
>-|-|TRBV28|TRBJ2-7
CASSSGLSYEQYF
TGTGCCAGCAGTTCGGGACTCTCCTACGAGCAGTACTTC
>TRBD2|-|TRBV14|TRBJ2-5
CASSQMGLAEETQYF
TGTGCCAGCAGCCAAATGGGACTAGCGGAAGAGACCCAGTACTTC
>-|-|TRBV27|TRBJ2-7
CASSFLAPESSYEQYF
TGTGCCAGCAGTTTTCTAGCCCCCGAAAGCTCCTACGAGCAGTACTTC
>-|-|TRBV6-1|TRBJ2-6
CASSDPDRSNSGANVLTF
TGTGCCAGCAGTGACCCCGACAGGTCAAACTCTGGGGCCAACGTCCTGACTTTC
>-|-|TRBV12-5|TRBJ1-1
CASGVGGTEAFF
TGTGCTAGTGGGGTAGGAGGCACTGAAGCTTTCTTT
>TRBD2|-|TRBV19|TRBJ2-7
CASTSTSGSFYEQYF
TGTGCCAGTACTTCGACTAGCGGGAGTTTCTACGAGCAGTACTTC
>-|-|TRBV15|TRBJ2-2
CATSRDRSGAGELFF
TGTGCCACCAGCAGAGATCGGTCGGGAGCCGGGGAGCTGTTTTTT
>TRBD2|-|TRBV18|TRBJ2-7
CASSPPGGDYYEQYF
TGTGCCAGCTCACCACCCGGGGGGGACTACTACGAGCAGTACTTC
>TRBD2|-|TRBV6-5|TRBJ2-7
CASGRAGEGYEQYF
TGTGCCAGCGGTCGGGCGGGAGAAGGGTACGAGCAGTACTTC
>TRBD2|-|TRBV7-9|TRBJ2-1
CASSRRTSGSYWNEQFF
TGTGCCAGCAGCCGTAGGACTAGCGGGAGTTATTGGAATGAGCAGTTCTTC
>TRBD1|-|TRBV5-1|TRBJ1-1
CASSVRQGDTEAFF
TGCGCCAGCAGCGTAAGACAGGGGGACACTGAAGCTTTCTTT
>TRBD1|-|TRBV5-6|TRBJ2-7
CASSLDRGYEQYF
TGTGCCAGCAGCTTAGACAGGGGCTACGAGCAGTACTTC
>-|-|TRBV27|TRBJ1-1
CASRTGSYTEAFF
TGTGCCAGCAGAACAGGGAGTTACACTGAAGCTTTCTTT
>TRBD2|-|TRBV7-7|TRBJ2-7
CASSPGLAGGVYEQYF
TGTGCCAGCAGTCCGGGACTAGCGGGAGGTGTCTACGAGCAGTACTTC